Following are 29 T cell receptor beta chains from one sample sequenced in a study of T cells in Graves' hyperthyroidism and ophthalmopathy. Template material for amplifying TCR beta CDR3 regions consisted of RNA transcripts. First-round RT-PCR targeting the TCR CDR3 was performed with the HTBI primer set. TCRdb ran MiXCR on the multiplex PCR reads and lists one entry per CDR3 protein. The table includes under 250,000 distinct CDR3 sequences, 15% to 20% detected once. Sequencing used blood. The receptor set was obtained from a man aged 45-65 years with Graves' hyperthyroidism.

This chain joins TRBV28 and TRBJ1-2; no clear D. V was trimmed by 5 bases and J by 4 bases, leaving 14 bases between them. Germline loops: CDR1 MDHEN, CDR2 SYDVKM. CDR3 length equals 14 residues. CDR3 residues: CASSAGRTFYGYTF. DNA of the CDR3: TGTGCCAGCAGTGCGGGGAGGACCTTCTATGGCTACACCTTC.

This clonotype turned up a few times. The chain has TRBV20-1 and TRBJ2-4; 10 positions agree with TRBD1. The CDR3 extends over 16 amino acids. The trim removed 3 bases at V and 7 bases at J, leaving 12 bases unmatched. The germline CDR1 and CDR2 sequences are DFQATT and SNEGSKA (reference sequence). The CDR3 protein is CSASGPRDRGLNIQYF. Here the CDR3 DNA reads TGCAGTGCTAGTGGGCCTCGGGACAGGGGTTTGAACATTCAGTACTTC.

This clonotype came up many times. V is TRBV7-9 and J is TRBJ2-3; TRBD2 might be the D (6 bases). The germline V gene has CDR1 SEHNR and CDR2 FQNEAQ (reference sequence). V dropped 6 bases and J dropped 2 bases, with 9 bases sitting between them. The CDR3 extends over 13 amino acids. The CDR3 loop is CASRGGSTDTQYF. The CDR3 nucleotides are TGTGCCAGCAGGGGAGGTTCCACAGATACGCAGTATTTT.

This clonotype was seen at least ten times. This chain joins TRBV29-1 and TRBJ2-7, with a possible D match to TRBD2 (6 bases). V lost 4 bases, J lost 3 bases, and 10 bases lay in between. This CDR3 spans 12 amino acids. Germline lookup yields CDR1 SQVTM and CDR2 ANQGSEA. The CDR3 reads CSVGGTHYEQYF. The CDR3 nucleotides read TGCAGCGTTGGCGGGACGCACTACGAGCAGTACTTC.

Ten or more counts support this clonotype. The chain employs TRBV5-1 and TRBJ2-1; no clear D. V was clipped by 0 bases and J by 8 bases, with 15 bases between them. Germline assignment: CDR1 SGHRS and CDR2 YFSETQ. This CDR3 contains 15 residues. The CDR3 region is CASSLELAINDEQFF. The CDR3 DNA reads as TGCGCCAGCAGCTTGGAGTTAGCTATCAACGATGAGCAGTTCTTC.

The chain recombines TRBV7-2 with TRBJ1-4, with no clear D. The CDR3 loop spans 11 amino acids. V was shortened by 3 bases and J by 6 bases, with 2 bases between the two germline ends. CDR1 SGHTA and CDR2 FQGNSA come from the germline V gene. The CDR3 nucleotides are TGTGCCAGCAGCTTTGATGAAAAACTGTTTTTT. This gives the protein CASSFDEKLFF. Using reference TRBV7-2 and TRBJ1-4 for the parts outside the CDR3, the full variable domain is GAGVSQSPSNKVTEKGKDVELRCDPISGHTALYWYRQSLGQGLEFLIYFQGNSAPDKSGLPSDRFSAERTGGSVSTLTIQRTQQEDSAVYLCASSFDEKLFFGSGTQLSVL.

This clonotype was counted many times. This rearrangement joins TRBV5-1 to TRBJ1-1; the D gene is possibly TRBD1 (5 bases). CDR3 size: 15 residues. CDR1 is SGHRS, CDR2 YFSETQ, per germline. V was trimmed by 3 bases and J by 5 bases, leaving 17 bases between them. CDR3 loop: CASSWLTVANTEAFF. DNA for the CDR3: TGCGCCAGCAGCTGGTTGACAGTTGCTAATACTGAAGCTTTCTTT.

The table lists this clonotype with many counts. This chain uses TRBV5-5 with TRBJ2-7; 10 bases are shared with TRBD2. The CDR3 contains 14 residues. Trimming at V came to 4 bases and at J to 4 bases, leaving 5 bases not matched to a gene. Per the germline V gene, CDR1 is SGHKS and CDR2 is YYEKEE (reference sequence). CDR3 amino acids: CASSITSGTYEQYF. DNA of the CDR3: TGTGCCAGCAGCATCACTAGCGGGACGTACGAGCAGTACTTC.

This clonotype showed up many times. V usage is TRBV2 and J usage is TRBJ2-1, with D possibly TRBD2 on 6 matching bases. Germline assignment: CDR1 SNHLY and CDR2 FYNNEI. The CDR3 runs to 16 residues. The CDR3 region has the DNA TGTGTGTCGCGGTCCGGGAGAGGGAATTCCTACAATGAGCAGTTCTTC. This gives the protein CVSRSGRGNSYNEQFF.

The sample holds a few counts of this clonotype. The J gene is TRBJ1-5, the V gene TRBV5-8, with 10 bases identical to TRBD1. CDR1 SGHTS and CDR2 YDEGEE come from the germline V gene. After removal of 2 bases from V and 3 bases from J, the junction contained 5 bases not matched to a gene. The CDR3 loop spans 16 amino acids. The CDR3 DNA reads TGTGCCAGCAGCTTTGGGGACAGGGGATCCAATCAGCCCCAGCATTTT. Protein sequence: CASSFGDRGSNQPQHF.

This clonotype has a count of ten or more. The genes are TRBV6-1 and TRBJ2-3; unclear D gene. CDR1 and CDR2 (germline): MNHNS, SASEGT. Between the trimmed V and J ends, which lost 8 bases and 0 bases, there was a span of 12 bases. The CDR3 covers 14 residues. For the CDR3, the DNA is TGTGCCAGCGGTCTAGGGATTAGCACAGATACGCAGTATTTT. Amino acids: CASGLGISTDTQYF.

In its sample, this clonotype was seen many times. The chain uses TRBV18 and TRBJ1-1; D unclear. From germline, CDR1 is KGHSH and CDR2 LQKENI. V was cut by 6 bases and J by 1 base, with 9 bases left in between. There are 13 residues in the CDR3. The CDR3 loop is CASSSTENTEAFF. In DNA form, the CDR3 reads TGTGCCAGCTCGTCAACGGAGAACACTGAAGCTTTCTTT.

For the CDR3, the DNA is TGTGCCATCAGTGATCGATCGACCAGGGAGGGGACTGAAGCTTTCTTT. Translated, it gives CAISDRSTREGTEAFF. The gene calls are TRBV10-3 and TRBJ1-1; D may be TRBD1 (5 bases). CDR1 and CDR2 (germline): ENHRY, SYGVKD. V lost 3 bases, J lost 5 bases, and 19 bases lay in between. CDR3 length equals 16 residues.

This clonotype was counted between two and nine times. This rearrangement joins TRBV9 to TRBJ2-5; 11 bases line up with TRBD1. CDR1 is SGDLS and CDR2 is YYNGEE in the germline V gene. This CDR3 contains 14 residues. V trimming: 3 bases; J trimming: 4 bases; junction bases outside the gene matches: 2. This chain's CDR3 is CASSGGQGVETQYF. DNA for the CDR3: TGTGCCAGCAGCGGGGGACAGGGGGTAGAGACCCAGTACTTC.

This clonotype came up many times. The V and J genes are TRBV7-9 and TRBJ2-1; 9 bases match TRBD2. The CDR3 has 15 residues. Trimming at V came to 1 base and at J to 8 bases, leaving 6 bases not matched to a gene. Germline values: CDR1 SEHNR, CDR2 FQNEAQ (reference sequence). In DNA, the CDR3 is TGTGCCAGCAGCTTAGGTAGCGGGAGAACGGATGAGCAGTTCTTC. Its translation: CASSLGSGRTDEQFF.

Sample share makes this clonotype medium-sized (0.01 to 0.1%). The chain carries TRBV5-1 and TRBJ2-1; 8 nucleotides agree with TRBD2. The CDR3 consists of 15 residues. Germline CDR1 and CDR2: SGHRS and YFSETQ. J lost 10 bases, V lost 0 bases, and 9 bases had no gene match. The CDR3, as DNA: TGCGCCAGCAGCTTGGATCGGCTAGCGGGTCTGGAGCAGTTCTTC. Protein sequence: CASSLDRLAGLEQFF.

This clonotype was seen repeatedly, ten times or more. The chain joins TRBV20-1 to TRBJ2-3; 9 nucleotides align to TRBD1. With V trimmed by 1 base and J by 0 bases, 17 bases remained unmatched. The CDR3 spans 20 residues. Per the germline V gene, CDR1 is DFQATT and CDR2 is SNEGSKA (reference sequence). CDR3 in amino acids: CSARGPGTGSLHSSTDTQYF. CDR3 nucleotides: TGCAGTGCTAGAGGTCCCGGGACAGGGTCCCTCCACTCTAGCACAGATACGCAGTATTTT.

This clonotype was found many times. The rearrangement uses TRBV10-3 and TRBJ2-7, with 8 bases lining up with TRBD1. From germline, CDR1 is ENHRY and CDR2 SYGVKD. The V segment lost 0 bases and the J segment 4 bases; nucleotides outside the gene matches: 8. The CDR3 has 16 amino acids. In DNA form, the CDR3 reads TGTGCCATCAGTGAGTCAGGTTGGACAGGGAAGTACGAGCAGTACTTC. Translated, it gives CAISESGWTGKYEQYF.

This clonotype was picked up many times. The chain recombines TRBV12-3 or TRBV12-4 with TRBJ2-7; TRBD2 aligns across 7 bases. Unmatched junction bases numbered 1, after V lost 0 bases and J lost 5 bases. The CDR3 loop spans 13 amino acids. The CDR3 region is CASSLALADEQYF. CDR3 sequence (DNA): TGTGCCAGCAGTTTAGCGCTAGCGGACGAGCAGTACTTC.

This clonotype was seen at least ten times. The chain recombines TRBV28 with TRBJ2-5; D remains unclear. With 6 bases removed from V and 5 bases from J, the gap between germline ends came to 16 bases. Germline lookup yields CDR1 MDHEN and CDR2 SYDVKM. The CDR3 has 14 amino acids. The CDR3 sequence is CASRWGGLGETQYF. DNA for the CDR3: TGTGCCAGCAGGTGGGGTGGGTTGGGTGAGACCCAGTACTTC.

About this clonotype: With a much larger clone just one base away, this may be a read error. V usage is TRBV29-1 and J usage is TRBJ2-1, with 7 bases identical to TRBD1. The germline V gene has CDR1 SQVTM and CDR2 ANQGSEA. The CDR3 sequence is 14 residues long. The CDR3 spells CNVEVGTAYNEQFF. CDR3 coding DNA: TGCAACGTTGAAGTGGGGACAGCATACAATGAGCAGTTCTTC.

This clonotype was seen repeatedly, ten times or more. The V and J genes are TRBV5-8 and TRBJ2-5; TRBD2 aligns across 11 bases. There are 16 residues in the CDR3. Germline V gives CDR1 SGHTS, CDR2 YDEGEE. With V trimmed by 3 bases and J by 6 bases, 10 bases remained unmatched. CDR3 residues: CASSSRSSGRKKTQYF. CDR3 coding DNA: TGTGCCAGCAGCTCCCGATCTAGCGGGAGGAAGAAGACCCAGTACTTC. The entire variable domain, with the rest obtained from reference TRBV5-8 and TRBJ2-5, is as follows: EAGVTQSPTHLIKTRGQQATLRCSPISGHTSVYWYQQALGLGLQFLLWYDEGEERNRGNFPPRFSGRQFPNYSSELNVNALELEDSALYLCASSSRSSGRKKTQYFGPGTRLLVL.

This clonotype came up a few times. The V and J genes are TRBV20-1 and TRBJ1-5; D unresolved. This CDR3 spans 16 amino acids. Trimming removed 0 bases at V and 2 bases at J, with 14 bases between. CDR1 and CDR2 (germline): DFQATT, SNEGSKA (reference sequence). DNA of the CDR3: TGCAGTGCTAGAGACCCCCGAGGGCAGGGCAATCAGCCCCAGCATTTT. Its protein is CSARDPRGQGNQPQHF.

There are many counts of this clonotype. The chain joins TRBV27 to TRBJ1-1, with TRBD1 as a possible D gene (6 bases). V was shortened by 2 bases and J by 6 bases, with 13 bases between the two germline ends. CDR1 and CDR2 from the germline V gene are MNHEY and SMNVEV (reference sequence). The CDR3 has 14 residues. The CDR3 nucleotides read TGTGCCAGCAGTTTAAATCGACAGGCCCCTGAAGCTTTCTTT. It encodes CASSLNRQAPEAFF.

As for this clonotype: This may be a read error: a much more frequent sequence differs by one nucleotide. The chain carries TRBV25-1 and TRBJ2-2; 7 bases match TRBD1. The length of the CDR3 is 16 residues. The germline V gene encodes CDR1 MGHDK and CDR2 SYGVNS. CDR3 DNA sequence: TGTGCCAGCAGTACCACAGGGGCCCAGTGGGTCGGGGAGCCGTTTTTT. Translation: CASSTTGAQWVGEPFF.

CDR3 loop: CASSSGGTGGYNEQFF. CDR3 nucleotides: TGTGCCAGCAGTTCCGGCGGGACAGGGGGCTACAATGAGCAGTTCTTC. The rearrangement uses TRBV11-2 and TRBJ2-1, with TRBD1 matching over 11 bases. The CDR3 spans 16 residues. The V segment lost 6 bases and the J segment 3 bases; nucleotides outside the gene matches: 7. The germline V gene encodes CDR1 SGHAT and CDR2 FQNNGV.

The chain carries TRBV20-1 and TRBJ2-7; perhaps TRBD2 as D (6 bases). The CDR3 runs to 15 residues. Germline CDR1 is DFQATT and CDR2 is SNEGSKA (reference sequence). Trimming took 2 bases from V and 3 from J, leaving 17 bases between them. The CDR3 region is CSARKGSGDVYEQYF. CDR3 sequence (DNA): TGCAGTGCTAGAAAGGGCTCGGGAGACGTCTACGAGCAGTACTTC.

There are a few counts of this clonotype. The chain recombines TRBV3-1 with TRBJ2-5; a possible D gene is TRBD2 (7 bases). This CDR3 has 13 residues. Germline V CDR1 and CDR2: LGHDT, YNNKEL (reference sequence). V was pared by 4 bases and J by 5 bases, with 11 bases between. CDR3 loop: CASSLQGGETQYF. The DNA of the CDR3 is TGTGCCAGCAGCCTACAGGGAGGGGAGACCCAGTACTTC.

This clonotype was seen many times. This sequence joins TRBV20-1 and TRBJ2-4; maybe TRBD1 (5 bases). V lost 7 bases, J lost 0 bases, and 10 bases lay in between. Germline CDR1 and CDR2: DFQATT and SNEGSKA (reference sequence). The CDR3 extends over 13 amino acids. CDR3 in amino acids: CSVEDRAKNIQYF. The CDR3 DNA is TGCAGTGTTGAAGACAGAGCCAAAAACATTCAGTACTTC.